These 11 T cell receptor beta chains were sequenced from one sample in a study of blood T cell repertoires in COVID-19. This table comes from immunoSEQ multiplex PCR, and its TCRdb copy is limited to in-frame clones, with some not included. The sample yields tens of thousands of clones, 79% seen once. Sequencing was carried out using peripheral blood. Source of these receptors: a man between 60 and 70 years old with active or convalescent COVID-19.

This clone occurred once. V and J are TRBV18 and TRBJ1-3, with D perhaps TRBD1 (6 bases). This CDR3 has 15 amino acids. V gave up 3 bases and J gave up 7 bases, with 16 bases separating them. Germline V gives CDR1 KGHSH, CDR2 LQKENI. Here the CDR3 DNA reads TGTGCCAGCTCACCTGTACGGACAGCTTCGAACACCATATATTTT. Its translation: CASSPVRTASNTIYF.

In this sample, this clone turned up many times. The V call is TRBV11-2, the J call TRBJ2-1, with a possible D match to TRBD2 (6 bases). CDR1 is SGHAT, CDR2 FQNNGV, per germline. V dropped 3 bases and J dropped 14 bases, with 11 bases sitting between them. This CDR3 is built from 11 residues. DNA of the CDR3: TGTGCCAGCAGCTTGGGCGGGGTAGAGTTCTTC. It yields the protein CASSLGGVEFF.

The chain links TRBV28 to TRBJ2-1, with D perhaps matching TRBD2 (5 bases). Trimming cost V 1 base and J 7 bases, with 14 bases left between them. Per the germline V gene, CDR1 is MDHEN and CDR2 is SYDVKM. The CDR3 consists of 15 residues. CDR3 DNA: TGTGCCAGCAGTTTATTCAGTCGGGATCAAAATGAGCAGTTCTTC. It yields the protein CASSLFSRDQNEQFF.

The gene calls are TRBV6-5 and TRBJ2-1; 7 bases are a match to TRBD1. V lost 10 bases, J lost 2 bases, and 8 bases stayed unmatched. This CDR3 comprises 14 residues. Looked up from germline, CDR1 is MNHEY and CDR2 is SVGAGI. In DNA form, the CDR3 reads TGTGCCACCATCAGGGACAGAACCTACAATGAGCAGTTCTTC. It translates to CATIRDRTYNEQFF.

The chain recombines TRBV14 with TRBJ1-4; D might be TRBD1 (5 bases). Germline CDR1 SGHDN, CDR2 FVKESK. The CDR3 extends over 15 amino acids. The V and J ends lost 4 bases and 7 bases respectively, with 16 bases between them. Written as DNA, the CDR3 is TGTGCCAGCAGCCCCGACAGTAGGTTTGGTGAAAAACTGTTTTTT. It encodes CASSPDSRFGEKLFF.

This clone showed up just once. The V call is TRBV5-1, the J call TRBJ2-3; 8 bases map to TRBD1. Germline values: CDR1 SGHRS, CDR2 YFSETQ. J was trimmed by 4 bases and V by 1 base; bases with no gene match: 8. The CDR3 is 16 amino acids. In DNA form, the CDR3 reads TGCGCCAGCAGCTTGCTGCGTCAGGGGGCCCCAGATACGCAGTATTTT. It translates to CASSLLRQGAPDTQYF.

The V and J genes are TRBV11-2 and TRBJ1-5, with D possibly matching TRBD1 (6 bases). Looked up from germline, CDR1 is SGHAT and CDR2 is FQNNGV. Deletions cut 5 bases from V and 3 bases from J, with 11 bases between. The CDR3 contains 14 residues. The CDR3 sequence is CASSPRQANQPQHF. Here the CDR3 DNA reads TGTGCCAGCAGCCCAAGACAGGCCAATCAGCCCCAGCATTTT.

This clone was counted a few times. The V and J genes are TRBV28 and TRBJ1-5, with 7 positions matching TRBD1. The trim removed 5 bases at V and 6 bases at J, leaving 4 bases unmatched. Germline CDR1 MDHEN, CDR2 SYDVKM. This CDR3 is built from 13 residues. DNA of the CDR3: TGTGCCAGCAGTACCGACAGGGCTCAGCCCCAGCATTTT. Its protein is CASSTDRAQPQHF.

This CDR3 is CASSFPTSGVYEQYF. The DNA of the CDR3 is TGCGCCAGCAGCTTTCCGACTAGCGGGGTCTACGAGCAGTACTTC. This chain joins TRBV5-1 and TRBJ2-7; 11 bases are a match to TRBD2. The CDR3 has 15 residues. Looked up from germline, CDR1 is SGHRS and CDR2 is YFSETQ. The junction had 4 bases not matched to a gene; V was cut back by 2 bases and J by 3 bases.

The chain couples TRBV24-1 to TRBJ2-3, with 14 bases lining up with TRBD2. Looked up from germline, CDR1 is KGHDR and CDR2 is SFDVKD. This CDR3 contains 19 residues. J gave up 2 bases and V 0 bases, and 6 bases lay outside the gene matches. The CDR3 region has the DNA TGTGCCACCAGTGATTTGTGGGGACTAGCGGGGGACATCACAGATACGCAGTATTTT. Protein product: CATSDLWGLAGDITDTQYF.

This clone came up once. V gene TRBV27 combines with J gene TRBJ2-5, with D possibly TRBD1 on 6 matching bases. The CDR3 runs to 15 residues. Germline V gives CDR1 MNHEY, CDR2 SMNVEV (reference sequence). V gave up 4 bases and J gave up 1 base, with 13 bases separating them. As DNA, the CDR3 is TGTGCCAGCAGTTGGCAGGGGAGACCCCAAGAGACCCAGTACTTC. Amino acid sequence: CASSWQGRPQETQYF.